This TCR beta chain is drawn from a study of blood T cell repertoires in COVID-19. The wider study: The cDNA or gDNA used as material had been derived from T cells, B-cell-depleted T cells, or PBMCs.

This CDR3 has 16 amino acids. CDR1 and CDR2 from the germline V gene are MNHEY and SMNVEV (reference sequence). V lost 2 bases and J lost 4, with 15 bases in between. Per the original methods: Estimation of nucleated cell counts was performed using reference gene primer amplification. The assay was immunoSEQ multiplex PCR, and TCRdb's table has in-frame clones only and misses some. V, J and clone size are taken as reported in that table, and D and trimming were inferred from the DNA itself. The sample has approximately 410,000 clones, more than 80% seen once. The sequenced material came from peripheral blood. This TCR was sampled from a woman in her 30s with active or convalescent COVID-19. V usage is TRBV27 and J usage is TRBJ2-1, with D perhaps TRBD1 (5 bases). This CDR3 reads CASSLMQGSPYNEQFF. CDR3 in DNA: TGTGCCAGCAGTTTAATGCAGGGATCACCGTACAATGAGCAGTTCTTC.